This entry concerns a single TCR beta chain. The antigen is unknown. The sample is drawn from a study of T cell responses to AZD1222 COVID-19 vaccine. Study-level findings and limits: White British ancestry dominated among donors, who included more females, and clonal diversity was possibly underestimated. After the peak T cell response, and only then, were repertoires sampled.

Some clones are missing from TCRdb's copy, which holds only in-frame ones; the method was immunoSEQ multiplex PCR. The table shows 130,000 or so clones, with approximately 94% occurring only once. The origin of this receptor is an adult in good health. Sequencing was performed on peripheral blood, taken on day 0 of AZD1222 vaccination.

The CDR3 nucleotides are TGTGCCAGCAGTGTTACTAGTGGGGGAACGAACACCGGGGAGCTGTTTTTT. This gives the protein CASSVTSGGTNTGELFF. The chain couples TRBV28 to TRBJ2-2; TRBD1 or TRBD2 may be the D gene (5 bases each). CDR1 is MDHEN and CDR2 is SYDVKM in the germline V gene. The CDR3 is 17 amino acids. Trimming shortened V by 5 bases and J by 0 bases, and 16 bases separated the two germline ends.